A selection of T cell receptor beta chains follows, all from one sample in a study of T cells in Graves' hyperthyroidism and ophthalmopathy. TCRdb analysed the multiplex PCR reads with MiXCR anew, one entry per CDR3 protein. The sample has approximately 430,000 distinct CDR3 sequences, around 14% seen once. Material for sequencing was blood. These receptors all stem from a young woman with Graves' hyperthyroidism. Each CDR3 is given with its conserved first and last residue. The order of the fields is CDR3 protein, V gene, J gene.

cdr3_aa: CASSFPGGRAAGELFF; v_call: TRBV6-5; j_call: TRBJ2-2
cdr3_aa: CASSQDLGGQGSQPQHF; v_call: TRBV3-1; j_call: TRBJ1-5
cdr3_aa: CASRTLVERSEQYF; v_call: TRBV6-1; j_call: TRBJ2-7
cdr3_aa: CATSESFNQPQHF; v_call: TRBV2; j_call: TRBJ1-5
cdr3_aa: CASSSQNGDQETQYF; v_call: TRBV18; j_call: TRBJ2-5
cdr3_aa: CASRSTISRVEQYF; v_call: TRBV27; j_call: TRBJ2-7
cdr3_aa: CASSLRGVRAYEQYF; v_call: TRBV7-3; j_call: TRBJ2-7
cdr3_aa: CASSITTGGRETQYF; v_call: TRBV27; j_call: TRBJ2-5
cdr3_aa: CASSFGSGRAGDEQFF; v_call: TRBV27; j_call: TRBJ2-1
cdr3_aa: CASSLDVWYNEQFF; v_call: TRBV5-4; j_call: TRBJ2-1
cdr3_aa: CASSQVDMGWVNTEAFF; v_call: TRBV4-1; j_call: TRBJ1-1
cdr3_aa: CASSVEKSTDTQYF; v_call: TRBV9; j_call: TRBJ2-3
cdr3_aa: CASSGGQQGNEKLFF; v_call: TRBV9; j_call: TRBJ1-4
cdr3_aa: CASSDLRAGGPGELFF; v_call: TRBV6-1; j_call: TRBJ2-2
cdr3_aa: CASSLGGLADTDTQYF; v_call: TRBV5-1; j_call: TRBJ2-3
cdr3_aa: CASGLVHGGNQPQHF; v_call: TRBV12-5; j_call: TRBJ1-5
cdr3_aa: CASSQLAGAPHNEQFF; v_call: TRBV7-9; j_call: TRBJ2-1
cdr3_aa: CACQDPGLAGWRLETQYF; v_call: TRBV30; j_call: TRBJ2-5
cdr3_aa: CASSAQYEQYF; v_call: TRBV7-8; j_call: TRBJ2-7
cdr3_aa: CASRKEAGGLEAFF; v_call: TRBV6-1; j_call: TRBJ1-1
cdr3_aa: CASSLWGQGKGYTF; v_call: TRBV28; j_call: TRBJ1-2
cdr3_aa: CASGGQAPYEQYF; v_call: TRBV27; j_call: TRBJ2-7
cdr3_aa: CASSPPRDRESDTQYF; v_call: TRBV14; j_call: TRBJ2-3
cdr3_aa: CASSSVRTGGANTGELFF; v_call: TRBV7-9; j_call: TRBJ2-2
cdr3_aa: CASSLWRHNEQFF; v_call: TRBV7-2; j_call: TRBJ2-1